The clone carrying this T cell receptor (beta chain) occurred many times. Its antigen is not identified. This specimen belongs to a study of Graves' ophthalmopathy and Graves' hyperthyroidism. Looking at the study overall: Ophthalmopathy absent within 18 months of follow-up marked hyperthyroidism as stable.

Aged 18 to 65, the patients with hyperthyroidism had under 2 months' duration and were newly diagnosed. The TCR beta CDR3 regions underwent amplification from RNA transcripts. The first-round RT-PCR employed HTBI primers together with the Qiagen OneStep RT-PCR kit. A multiplex PCR was then performed as the second round. TCRdb re-called the multiplex PCR reads through MiXCR, storing one row per CDR3 protein. This table has 560,000 or so distinct CDR3 sequences, 39% appearing once. Findings and limits, study-wide: Blood also harbored most expanded thyroid clonotypes above 0.001 frequency. The model's ophthalmopathy progression predictions had approximately 65% sensitivity and 72% to 75% specificity.

CDR1 is SEHNR and CDR2 is FQNEAQ in the germline V gene (reference sequence). Trimming stripped 6 bases from V and 7 bases from J, with 13 bases between. The CDR3 runs to 13 residues. The source is an adult man with Graves' hyperthyroidism. The gene calls are TRBV7-9 and TRBJ1-5; TRBD1 is a possible D gene (6 bases). The material sequenced was peripheral blood or thyroid tissue (not recorded which). DNA of the CDR3: TGTGCCAGCAGTACAGGGTCAGAGCAGCCCCAGCATTTT. Its protein is CASSTGSEQPQHF.